These 10 T cell receptor beta chains originate from one sample sequenced in a study of OX40 agonist ivuxolimab in advanced cancers. Some clones are missing from TCRdb's copy, which holds only in-frame ones; the method was immunoSEQ multiplex PCR. The sample shows about 32,000 clones, around nine tenths of them seen only once. The specimen comprised CD4+ or CD8+ T cells sorted from blood, sampled in a trial of the OX40 agonist ivuxolimab. The receptors here all came from an adult with an advanced solid tumor such as melanoma, head and neck, liver or kidney cancer.

The V and J genes are TRBV28 and TRBJ1-5, with 7 nucleotides matching TRBD1. J gave up 1 base and V 9 bases, and 9 bases lay outside the gene matches. Per germline, CDR1 MDHEN and CDR2 SYDVKM. CDR3 length: 15 residues. The DNA of the CDR3 is TGTGCCAGTCAGGAACAGGGGATAAGCAATCAGCCCCAGCATTTT. Its protein is CASQEQGISNQPQHF.

The chain recombines TRBV2 with TRBJ1-6; TRBD1 agrees at 7 bases. The V and J ends lost 5 bases and 6 bases, in that order; junction bases with no gene match: 7. The CDR3 loop spans 15 amino acids. The germline CDR1 and CDR2 sequences are SNHLY and FYNNEI. CDR3 sequence (DNA): TGTGCCAGCAGTCGGGACAGCAACTCTAATTCACCCCTCCACTTT. This codes for CASSRDSNSNSPLHF.

Here the CDR3 DNA reads TGTGCCAGCGCCACGACTAGCGGGGTCAAAAATGAGCAGTTCTTC. It codes for CASATTSGVKNEQFF. The V and J genes are TRBV27 and TRBJ2-1; 11 bases fit TRBD2. The CDR3 totals 15 residues. V trimming: 8 bases; J trimming: 7 bases; junction bases outside the gene matches: 10. Per the germline V gene, CDR1 is MNHEY and CDR2 is SMNVEV (reference sequence).

This chain links TRBV10-3 with TRBJ2-1; D may be TRBD2 (5 bases). Germline V lookup: CDR1 ENHRY, CDR2 SYGVKD. The CDR3 consists of 14 residues. Deletions cut 7 bases from V and 4 bases from J, with 14 bases between. The CDR3 DNA reads TGTGCCATCACTCCAGGACTGGATTACAATGAGCAGTTCTTC. Translated: CAITPGLDYNEQFF.

This chain joins TRBV21-1 and TRBJ1-1; TRBD1 is the table's D call and was not checked against the DNA. TRBV21-1 is a recognized pseudogene. The CDR3 has 13 amino acids. In DNA, the CDR3 is TGTGCCAGCAGCATGACAGCGAACACTGAAGCTTTCTTT. It encodes CASSMTANTEAFF.

The chain uses TRBV7-8 and TRBJ2-7; TRBD2 matches at 12 bases. Trimming took 0 bases from V and 6 from J; bases not matched to a gene: 9. The CDR3 has 17 residues. In germline, CDR1 is SGHVS, CDR2 FQNEAQ. This CDR3 is CASSLAGLAGSGPEQYF. In DNA form, the CDR3 reads TGTGCCAGCAGCTTAGCAGGACTAGCGGGATCTGGTCCCGAGCAGTACTTC.

The rearrangement links TRBV7-6 to TRBJ2-5; 8 bases fit TRBD2. The germline V gene encodes CDR1 SGHVS and CDR2 FNYEAQ. V gave up 4 bases and J gave up 5 bases; unmatched junction bases: 12. This CDR3 is built from 16 residues. Here the CDR3 DNA reads TGTGCCAGCAGCTACGAAATAGCGGGGTGGGCGGAGACCCAGTACTTC. Its translation is CASSYEIAGWAETQYF.

The V gene is TRBV6-5, the J gene TRBJ1-5; D is undetermined. V lost 4 bases and J 1 base, leaving 5 bases between the germline ends. Germline V lookup: CDR1 MNHEY, CDR2 SVGAGI. There are 13 residues in the CDR3. The CDR3: CASSFGSNQPQHF. The CDR3 DNA reads TGTGCCAGCAGTTTCGGGAGCAATCAGCCCCAGCATTTT.

The CDR3 nucleotides are TGTGCCAGCAGCGGTCTAGGAGGGGGGATGAACACTGAAGCTTTCTTT. This gives the protein CASSGLGGGMNTEAFF. This chain links TRBV9 with TRBJ1-1, with D possibly TRBD1 on 6 matching bases. The CDR3 length is 16 residues. The V gene lost 3 bases and the J gene lost 0 bases, with 15 bases spanning the gap. The germline gives CDR1 SGDLS, CDR2 YYNGEE. The full variable domain, in which reference TRBV9 and TRBJ1-1 provide the parts outside the CDR3, is DSGVTQTPKHLITATGQRVTLRCSPRSGDLSVYWYQQSLDQGLQFLIQYYNGEERAKGNILERFSAQQFPDLHSELNLSSLELGDSALYFCASSGLGGGMNTEAFFGQGTRLTVV.

V usage is TRBV10-2 and J usage is TRBJ2-7; the D call may be TRBD1 or TRBD2 (6 bases each). The germline V gene has CDR1 WSHSY and CDR2 SAAADI. Trimming left V 8 bases short and J 4 bases short, with 12 bases between. This CDR3 has 12 residues. This chain's CDR3 is CASAGQIYEQYF. The CDR3 nucleotides are TGCGCCAGCGCGGGACAAATATACGAGCAGTACTTC.